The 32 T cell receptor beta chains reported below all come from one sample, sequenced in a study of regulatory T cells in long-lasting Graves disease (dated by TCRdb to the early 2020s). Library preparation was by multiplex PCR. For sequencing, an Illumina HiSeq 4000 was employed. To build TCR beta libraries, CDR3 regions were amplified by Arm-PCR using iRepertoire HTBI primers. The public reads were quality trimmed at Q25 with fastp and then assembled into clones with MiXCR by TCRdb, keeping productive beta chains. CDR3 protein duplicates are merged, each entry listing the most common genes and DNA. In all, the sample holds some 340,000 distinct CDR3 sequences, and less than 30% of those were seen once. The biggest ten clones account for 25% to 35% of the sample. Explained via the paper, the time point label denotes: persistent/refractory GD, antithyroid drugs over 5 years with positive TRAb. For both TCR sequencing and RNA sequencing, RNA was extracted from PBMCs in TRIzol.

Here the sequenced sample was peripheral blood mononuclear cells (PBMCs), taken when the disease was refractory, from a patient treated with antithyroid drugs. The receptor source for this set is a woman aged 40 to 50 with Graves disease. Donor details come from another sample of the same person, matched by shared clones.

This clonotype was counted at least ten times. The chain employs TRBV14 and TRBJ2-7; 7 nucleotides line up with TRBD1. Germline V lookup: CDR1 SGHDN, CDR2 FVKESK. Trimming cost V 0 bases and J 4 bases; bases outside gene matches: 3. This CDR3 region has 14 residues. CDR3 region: CASSQETGAYEQYF. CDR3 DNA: TGTGCCAGCAGCCAAGAAACAGGGGCTTACGAGCAGTACTTC.

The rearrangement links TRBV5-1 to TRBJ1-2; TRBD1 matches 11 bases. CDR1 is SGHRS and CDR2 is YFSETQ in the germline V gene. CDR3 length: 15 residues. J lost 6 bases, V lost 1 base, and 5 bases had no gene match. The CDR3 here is CASSLLGQGVDGYTF. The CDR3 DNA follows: TGCGCCAGCAGCTTGCTGGGACAGGGGGTTGATGGCTACACCTTC.

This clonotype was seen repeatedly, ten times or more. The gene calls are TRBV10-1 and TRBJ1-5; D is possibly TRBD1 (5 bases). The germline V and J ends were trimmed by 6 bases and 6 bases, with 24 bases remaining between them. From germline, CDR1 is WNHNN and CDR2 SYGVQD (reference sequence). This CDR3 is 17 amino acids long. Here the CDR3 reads CASSFATAFPSGQPQHF. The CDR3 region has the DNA TGCGCCAGCAGCTTTGCGACAGCTTTCCCTTCTGGTCAGCCCCAGCATTTT.

In DNA form, the CDR3 reads TGCGCCAGCAGCTTGGGCCTACTAGCGGCTTCTGAAGGGTCCTACGAGCAGTACTTC. Its protein product is CASSLGLLAASEGSYEQYF. The chain uses TRBV5-1 and TRBJ2-7; 8 nucleotides agree with TRBD2. Germline V lookup: CDR1 SGHRS, CDR2 YFSETQ. The junction had 15 bases not matched to a gene; V was cut back by 0 bases and J by 1 base. The CDR3 has 19 residues.

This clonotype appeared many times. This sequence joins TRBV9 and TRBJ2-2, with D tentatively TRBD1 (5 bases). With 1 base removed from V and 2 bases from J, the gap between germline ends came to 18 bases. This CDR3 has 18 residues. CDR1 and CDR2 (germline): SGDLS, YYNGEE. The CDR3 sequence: CASSVRQIFYQNTGELFF. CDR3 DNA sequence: TGTGCCAGCAGCGTACGACAGATTTTCTACCAAAACACCGGGGAGCTGTTTTTT.

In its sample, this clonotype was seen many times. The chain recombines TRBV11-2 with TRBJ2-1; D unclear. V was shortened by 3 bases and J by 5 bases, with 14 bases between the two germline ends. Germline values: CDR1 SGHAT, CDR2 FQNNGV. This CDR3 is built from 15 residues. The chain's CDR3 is CASSFFSRRNNEQFF. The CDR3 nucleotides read TGTGCCAGCAGCTTCTTCTCTCGGCGGAACAATGAGCAGTTCTTC. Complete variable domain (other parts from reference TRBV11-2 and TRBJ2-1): EAGVAQSPRYKIIEKRQSVAFWCNPISGHATLYWYQQILGQGPKLLIQFQNNGVVDDSQLPKDRFSAERLKGVDSTLKIQPAKLEDSAVYLCASSFFSRRNNEQFFGPGTRLTVL.

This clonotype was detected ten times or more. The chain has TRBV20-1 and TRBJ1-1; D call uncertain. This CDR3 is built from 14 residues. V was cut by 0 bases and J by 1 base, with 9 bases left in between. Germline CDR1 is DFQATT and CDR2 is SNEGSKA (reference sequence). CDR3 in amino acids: CSARDPDGNTEAFF. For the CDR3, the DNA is TGCAGTGCTAGAGATCCCGACGGGAACACTGAAGCTTTCTTT.

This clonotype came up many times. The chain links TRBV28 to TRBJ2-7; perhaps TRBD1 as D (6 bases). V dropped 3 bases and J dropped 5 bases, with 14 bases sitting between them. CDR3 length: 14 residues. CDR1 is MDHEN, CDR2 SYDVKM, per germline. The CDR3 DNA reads TGTGCCAGCAGTTTCAAGGGGGTTCAGGACGAGCAGTACTTC. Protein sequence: CASSFKGVQDEQYF.

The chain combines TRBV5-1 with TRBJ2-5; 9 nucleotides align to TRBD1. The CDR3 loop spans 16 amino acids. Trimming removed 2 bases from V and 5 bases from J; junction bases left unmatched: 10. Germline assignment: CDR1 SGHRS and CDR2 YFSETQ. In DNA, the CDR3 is TGCGCCAGCAGCTTAATACAGGGGGCTGCAGGGGAGACCCAGTACTTC. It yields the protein CASSLIQGAAGETQYF.

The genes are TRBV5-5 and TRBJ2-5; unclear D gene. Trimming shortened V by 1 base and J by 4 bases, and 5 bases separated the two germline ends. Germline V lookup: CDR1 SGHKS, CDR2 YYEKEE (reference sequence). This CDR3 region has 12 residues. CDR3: CASSLLSETQYF. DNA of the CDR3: TGTGCCAGCAGCTTGTTATCAGAGACCCAGTACTTC. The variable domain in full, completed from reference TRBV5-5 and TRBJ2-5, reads DAGVTQSPTHLIKTRGQQVTLRCSPISGHKSVSWYQQVLGQGPQFIFQYYEKEERGRGNFPDRFSARQFPNYSSELNVNALLLGDSALYLCASSLLSETQYFGPGTRLLVL.

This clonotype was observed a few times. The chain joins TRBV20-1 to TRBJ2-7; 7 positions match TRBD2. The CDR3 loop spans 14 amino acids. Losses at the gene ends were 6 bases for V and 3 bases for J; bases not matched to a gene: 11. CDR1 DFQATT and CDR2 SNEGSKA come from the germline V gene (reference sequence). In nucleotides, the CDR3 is TGCAGTGCGATATGGGACTACCAAGACTACGAGCAGTACTTC. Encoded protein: CSAIWDYQDYEQYF.

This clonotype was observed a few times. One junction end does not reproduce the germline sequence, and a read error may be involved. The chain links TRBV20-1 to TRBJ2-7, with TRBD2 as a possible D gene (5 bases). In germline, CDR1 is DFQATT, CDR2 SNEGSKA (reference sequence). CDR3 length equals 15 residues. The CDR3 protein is CSARRRSASSYEQYF. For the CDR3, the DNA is TGCAGTGCTAGGAGGAGAAGCGCTAGCTCCTATGAGCAGTACTTC.

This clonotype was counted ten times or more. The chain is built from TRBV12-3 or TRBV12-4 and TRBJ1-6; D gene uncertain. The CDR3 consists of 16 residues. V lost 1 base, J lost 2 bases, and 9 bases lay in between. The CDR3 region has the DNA TGTGCCAGCAGTTTAGTTTTCCCTACCTATAATTCACCCCTCCACTTT. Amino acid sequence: CASSLVFPTYNSPLHF.

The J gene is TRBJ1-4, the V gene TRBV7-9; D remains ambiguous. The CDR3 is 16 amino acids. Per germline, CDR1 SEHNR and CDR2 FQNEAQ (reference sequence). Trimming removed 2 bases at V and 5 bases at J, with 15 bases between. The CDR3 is CASSLTIGGQNEKLFF. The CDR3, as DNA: TGTGCCAGCAGCTTAACTATAGGTGGCCAGAATGAAAAACTGTTTTTT. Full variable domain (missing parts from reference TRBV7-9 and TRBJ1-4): DTGVSQNPRHKITKRGQNVTFRCDPISEHNRLYWYRQTLGQGPEFLTYFQNEAQLEKSRLLSDRFSAERPKGSFSTLEIQRTEQGDSAMYLCASSLTIGGQNEKLFFGSGTQLSVL.

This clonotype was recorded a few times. This CDR3 reads CASSLRLAGYQETQYF. In DNA, the CDR3 is TGTGCCAGCAGCTTAAGACTAGCGGGGTACCAAGAGACCCAGTACTTC. The V and J genes are TRBV7-2 and TRBJ2-5; 11 nucleotides line up with TRBD2. Germline CDR1 and CDR2: SGHTA and FQGNSA. This CDR3 has 16 residues. The trim removed 2 bases at V and 0 bases at J, leaving 2 bases unmatched. Drawing the rest from reference TRBV7-2 and TRBJ2-5, the complete variable domain is GAGVSQSPSNKVTEKGKDVELRCDPISGHTALYWYRQSLGQGLEFLIYFQGNSAPDKSGLPSDRFSAERTGGSVSTLTIQRTQQEDSAVYLCASSLRLAGYQETQYFGPGTRLLVL.

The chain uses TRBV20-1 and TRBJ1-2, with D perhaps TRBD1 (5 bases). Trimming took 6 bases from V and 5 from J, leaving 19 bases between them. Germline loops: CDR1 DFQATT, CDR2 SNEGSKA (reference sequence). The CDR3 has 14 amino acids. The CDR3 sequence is CSAPSGDPVYGYTF. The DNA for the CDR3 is TGCAGTGCCCCCAGCGGGGACCCTGTTTATGGCTACACCTTC.

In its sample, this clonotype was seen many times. The CDR3 bases are TGTGCCACCAGTGACGCACCGGGACAGGGAAACTATGGCTACACCTTC. As protein: CATSDAPGQGNYGYTF. The V and J genes are TRBV24-1 and TRBJ1-2, with TRBD1 matching over 9 bases. Germline V gene data show CDR1 as KGHDR and CDR2 as SFDVKD. Unmatched junction bases numbered 7, after V lost 4 bases and J lost 2 bases. The CDR3 is 16 amino acids.

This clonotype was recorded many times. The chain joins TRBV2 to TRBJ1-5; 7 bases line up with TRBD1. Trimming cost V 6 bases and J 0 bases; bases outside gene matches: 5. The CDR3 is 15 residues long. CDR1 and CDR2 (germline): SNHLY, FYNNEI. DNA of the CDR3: TGTGCCAGCAGCGCGGGACAGCTTAGCAATCAGCCCCAGCATTTT. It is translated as CASSAGQLSNQPQHF.

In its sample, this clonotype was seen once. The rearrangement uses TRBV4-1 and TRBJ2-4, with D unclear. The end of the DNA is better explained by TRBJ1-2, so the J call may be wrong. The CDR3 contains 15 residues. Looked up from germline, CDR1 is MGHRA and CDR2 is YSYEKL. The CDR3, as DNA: TGCGCCAGCAGCCCTCCGGGCCCTACCTCCTATGGCTACACCTTC. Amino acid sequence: CASSPPGPTSYGYTF.

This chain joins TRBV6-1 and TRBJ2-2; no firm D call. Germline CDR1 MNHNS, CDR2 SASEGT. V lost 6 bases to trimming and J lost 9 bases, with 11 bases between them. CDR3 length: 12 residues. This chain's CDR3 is CASRLALRELFF. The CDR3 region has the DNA TGTGCCAGCAGGCTGGCCCTGAGGGAGCTGTTTTTT.

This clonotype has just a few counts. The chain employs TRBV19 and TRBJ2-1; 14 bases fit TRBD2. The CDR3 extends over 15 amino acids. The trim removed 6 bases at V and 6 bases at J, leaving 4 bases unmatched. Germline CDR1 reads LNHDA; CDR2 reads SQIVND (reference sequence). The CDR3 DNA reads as TGTGCCAGTAGCCCGGGACTAGCGGGGGTCAATGAGCAGTTCTTC. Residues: CASSPGLAGVNEQFF.

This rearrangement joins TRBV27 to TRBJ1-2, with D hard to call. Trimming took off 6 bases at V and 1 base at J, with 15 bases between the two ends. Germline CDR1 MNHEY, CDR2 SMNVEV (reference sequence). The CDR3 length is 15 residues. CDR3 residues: CASRPIGWYNYGYTF. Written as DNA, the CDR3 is TGTGCCAGCAGGCCCATTGGGTGGTATAACTATGGCTACACCTTC.

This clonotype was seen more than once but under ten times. CDR3 nucleotide sequence: TGTGCCAGTGGACAGGGGGGCACTGAAGCTTTCTTT. It codes for CASGQGGTEAFF. This rearrangement joins TRBV25-1 to TRBJ1-1; 10 positions agree with TRBD1. The J segment lost 4 bases and the V segment lost 9 bases, leaving 2 bases of the junction unmatched. This CDR3 comprises 12 residues. Germline CDR1 MGHDK, CDR2 SYGVNS.

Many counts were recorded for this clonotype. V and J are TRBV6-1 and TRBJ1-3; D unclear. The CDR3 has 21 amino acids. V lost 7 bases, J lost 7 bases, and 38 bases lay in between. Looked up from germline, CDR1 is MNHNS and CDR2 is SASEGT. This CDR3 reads CASTIRRTEFSPEFVVNTIYF. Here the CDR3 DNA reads TGTGCCAGCACCATCCGTAGGACTGAGTTTTCCCCCGAGTTTGTGGTGAACACCATATATTTT.

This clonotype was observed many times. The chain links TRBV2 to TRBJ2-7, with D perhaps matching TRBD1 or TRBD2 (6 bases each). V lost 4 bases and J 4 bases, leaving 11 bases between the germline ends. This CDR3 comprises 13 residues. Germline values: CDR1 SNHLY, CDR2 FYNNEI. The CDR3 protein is CASSGGAGYEQYF. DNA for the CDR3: TGTGCCAGCAGTGGGGGGGCAGGATACGAGCAGTACTTC.

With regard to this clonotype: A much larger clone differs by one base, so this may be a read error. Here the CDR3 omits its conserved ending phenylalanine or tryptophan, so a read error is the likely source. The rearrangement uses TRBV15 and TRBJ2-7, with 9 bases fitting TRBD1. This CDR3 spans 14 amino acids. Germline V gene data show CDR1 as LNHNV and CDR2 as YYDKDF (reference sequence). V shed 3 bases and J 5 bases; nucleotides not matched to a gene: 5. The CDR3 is CATSREDRGHEQYS. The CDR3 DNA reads TGTGCCACCAGCAGGGAGGACAGGGGCCACGAGCAGTACTCC.

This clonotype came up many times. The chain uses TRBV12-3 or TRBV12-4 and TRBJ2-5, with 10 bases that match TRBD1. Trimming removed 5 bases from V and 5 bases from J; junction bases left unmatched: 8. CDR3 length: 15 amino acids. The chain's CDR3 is CASSQVGTGEETQYF. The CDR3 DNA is TGTGCCAGCAGTCAAGTCGGGACAGGGGAGGAGACCCAGTACTTC.

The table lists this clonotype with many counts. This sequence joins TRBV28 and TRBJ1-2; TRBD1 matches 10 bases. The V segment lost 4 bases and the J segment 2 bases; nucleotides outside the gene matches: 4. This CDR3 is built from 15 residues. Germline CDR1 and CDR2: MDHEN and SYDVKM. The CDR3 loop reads CASSSDRGLNYGYTF. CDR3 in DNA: TGTGCCAGCAGTTCGGACAGGGGGTTGAACTATGGCTACACCTTC.

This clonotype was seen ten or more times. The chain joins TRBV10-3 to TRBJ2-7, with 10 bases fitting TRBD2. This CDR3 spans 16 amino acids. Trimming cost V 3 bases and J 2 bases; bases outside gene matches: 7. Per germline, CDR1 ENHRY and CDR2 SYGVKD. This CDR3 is CAISDGAGGPPYEQYF. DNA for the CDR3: TGTGCCATCAGTGACGGAGCGGGAGGGCCCCCCTACGAGCAGTACTTC.

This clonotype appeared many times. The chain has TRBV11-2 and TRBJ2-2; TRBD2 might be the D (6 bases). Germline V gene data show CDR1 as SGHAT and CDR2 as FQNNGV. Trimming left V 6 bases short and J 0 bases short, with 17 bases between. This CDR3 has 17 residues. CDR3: CASSHYWGGTNTGELFF. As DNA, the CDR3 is TGTGCCAGCAGTCATTATTGGGGAGGAACGAACACCGGGGAGCTGTTTTTT.

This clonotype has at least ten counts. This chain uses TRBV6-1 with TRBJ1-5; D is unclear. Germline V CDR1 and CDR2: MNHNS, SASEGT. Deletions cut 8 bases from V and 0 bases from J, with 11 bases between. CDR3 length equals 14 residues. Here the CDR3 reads CASEAVYSNQPQHF. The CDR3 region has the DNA TGTGCCAGCGAGGCAGTCTATAGCAATCAGCCCCAGCATTTT.

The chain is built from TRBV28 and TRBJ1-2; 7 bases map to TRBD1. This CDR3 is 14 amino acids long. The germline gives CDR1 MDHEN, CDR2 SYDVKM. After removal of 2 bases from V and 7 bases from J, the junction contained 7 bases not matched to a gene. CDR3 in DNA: TGTGCCAGCAGTTTACAGCAGGGGGTATTTGGCTACACCTTC. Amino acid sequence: CASSLQQGVFGYTF.